The 8 T cell receptor beta chains presented below share a single source sample, sequenced in a study of shared clonotypes between healthy human individuals. Selected positively for CCR7 and CD45RO-negative, naive CD8 cells excluded terminally differentiated effector memory CD45RA+ cells. Only in-frame clones appear in the TCRdb table, and some are missing; sequencing was by immunoSEQ multiplex PCR. The table includes 550,000 to 750,000 clones, about 92% detected once. Sequenced: naive CD8+ T cells sorted from blood. The receptors stem from a man aged 25 to 45 in good health.

The chain combines TRBV9 with TRBJ2-1; D unresolved. Germline-derived CDR1 and CDR2 are SGDLS and YYNGEE. The CDR3 covers 18 residues. With 0 bases removed from V and 2 bases from J, the gap between germline ends came to 18 bases. The CDR3 DNA reads as TGTGCCAGCAGCGTAGACGACCAGACGCGATTTACCTACAATGAGCAGTTCTTC. This gives the protein CASSVDDQTRFTYNEQFF.

The J gene is TRBJ1-1, the V gene TRBV15, with 10 bases lining up with TRBD1. There are 18 residues in the CDR3. V was pared by 1 base and J by 0 bases, with 8 bases of the junction left unmatched. Germline values: CDR1 LNHNV, CDR2 YYDKDF (reference sequence). CDR3 protein: CATSRGFPGQGMNTEAFF. CDR3 DNA sequence: TGTGCCACCAGCAGAGGGTTTCCGGGACAGGGGATGAACACTGAAGCTTTCTTT.

This chain joins TRBV2 and TRBJ1-1, with D unresolved. The V and J ends lost 10 bases and 7 bases respectively, with 22 bases between them. This CDR3 spans 14 amino acids. Germline loops: CDR1 SNHLY, CDR2 FYNNEI. This chain's CDR3 is CATRGSLLNDEAFF. The CDR3 DNA reads as TGTGCCACCCGGGGAAGCCTCTTAAACGATGAAGCTTTCTTT.

The genes are TRBV7-2 and TRBJ2-7; the D gene is possibly TRBD1 (5 bases). From germline, CDR1 is SGHTA and CDR2 FQGNSA. The V end was cut by 7 bases, the J end by 5 bases, with 21 bases between. CDR3 length: 15 residues. CDR3 bases: TGTGCCAGCAACCATGAGGTTGGGGCTTCCGACGAGCAGTACTTC. Amino acids: CASNHEVGASDEQYF.

The V gene is TRBV28, the J gene TRBJ2-2; 11 positions match TRBD2. The CDR3 sequence is 15 residues long. In germline, CDR1 is MDHEN, CDR2 SYDVKM. V gave up 3 bases and J gave up 8 bases; unmatched junction bases: 5. DNA of the CDR3: TGTGCCAGCAGTTTCGTCCCTAGCGGGAGGGGGGAGCTGTTTTTT. Amino acid sequence: CASSFVPSGRGELFF.

The chain combines TRBV9 with TRBJ2-7; 8 bases fit TRBD2. The CDR3 runs to 16 residues. V was pared by 3 bases and J by 6 bases, with 14 bases of the junction left unmatched. Germline CDR1 reads SGDLS; CDR2 reads YYNGEE. The chain's CDR3 is CASSARGLAGPAEQYF. For the CDR3, the DNA is TGTGCCAGCAGCGCCCGCGGATTAGCGGGACCCGCCGAGCAGTACTTC.

The chain recombines TRBV19 with TRBJ2-1; 8 bases fit TRBD1. Germline CDR1 and CDR2: LNHDA and SQIVND (reference sequence). The length of the CDR3 is 13 residues. Trimming cost V 3 bases and J 9 bases; bases outside gene matches: 4. CDR3 sequence reads: CASSMRQGIEQFF. The CDR3 DNA sequence: TGTGCCAGTAGTATGCGACAGGGGATTGAGCAGTTCTTC.

This chain links TRBV9 with TRBJ2-3, with 12 bases aligning to TRBD2. This CDR3 has 16 amino acids. The J segment lost 5 bases and the V segment lost 2 bases, leaving 6 bases of the junction unmatched. The germline V gene encodes CDR1 SGDLS and CDR2 YYNGEE. The CDR3 sequence is CASSVRTSGTVDTQYF. The CDR3 DNA reads as TGTGCCAGCAGCGTCAGGACTAGCGGGACGGTAGATACGCAGTATTTT.